A selection of T cell receptor beta chains follows, all from one sample in a study of a mutant IDH1 vaccine in newly diagnosed glioma. Which antigens these TCRs recognize remains unknown. This table comes from immunoSEQ multiplex PCR, and its TCRdb copy is limited to in-frame clones, with some not included. This sample has almost 95,000 clones, with about 90% found just once. Sequencing was performed on PBMCs, taken from a glioma patient whose treatment included an IDH1 peptide vaccine. Receptors were obtained from a woman in her 50s with glioma. Both conserved end residues are trimmed from each CDR3. D genes are given only for firm matches.

d_call	j_call	v_call	cdr3_aa
.	TRBJ2-7	TRBV5-1	ASSLVAGSLYEQY
.	TRBJ2-7	TRBV7-2	ASKNPWGTGSTYEQY
.	TRBJ1-6	TRBV19	ASAGGTYNSPLH
.	TRBJ1-5	TRBV18	ASSPRQESNQPQH
TRBD1	TRBJ1-2	TRBV10-3	AISEVATGGYYGYT
.	TRBJ1-5	TRBV29-1	SVVGGSGDQPQH
.	TRBJ2-3	TRBV19	ASSYADTQY
.	TRBJ1-1	TRBV5-6	ASSLGGGMNTEAF
TRBD2	TRBJ2-7	TRBV2	ASSLGLAGVSYEQY
.	TRBJ2-3	TRBV9	ASSPRAGPTDTQY
TRBD1	TRBJ1-4	TRBV5-4	ASSRDSNEKLF
.	TRBJ2-3	TRBV27	ASSRSRSTDTQY
TRBD1	TRBJ1-6	TRBV5-4	ASSLGRGRSPLH
.	TRBJ1-3	TRBV30	AWSVSGVDRNTIY
.	TRBJ1-5	TRBV10-3	AISASVGGNQPQH
.	TRBJ1-2	TRBV6-5	ASSYSTTAGYT
TRBD2	TRBJ2-7	TRBV27	ASSLIRGRGEQY
.	TRBJ2-4	TRBV27	ASSHPRTGGENIQY
.	TRBJ2-2	TRBV5-1	ASSPDSGGELF
TRBD1	TRBJ2-1	TRBV19	ASSPRGTGPYNEQF
.	TRBJ1-4	TRBV28	ATRDTTNEKLF
.	TRBJ2-1	TRBV6-6	ASSARNEQF
.	TRBJ2-3	TRBV9	ASSARGPSTDTQY
.	TRBJ2-7	TRBV30	AWTVQGYEQY
TRBD1	TRBJ1-6	TRBV28	ASSPGTVYNSPLH
TRBD1	TRBJ1-5	TRBV5-6	ASSLVDREDQPQH
.	TRBJ1-3	TRBV7-3	ASSSSTGNTIY
.	TRBJ1-4	TRBV30	ASPSGNSNEKLF
TRBD1	TRBJ1-1	TRBV5-4	ASSLQGLYTEAF
TRBD1	TRBJ1-1	TRBV5-5	ASSYTGTGHTEAF
TRBD1	TRBJ2-1	TRBV28	ASSSPGQGAGEQF
TRBD2	TRBJ2-3	TRBV9	ASQLAGTDTQY
TRBD1	TRBJ1-6	TRBV5-5	ASSPTWDRGGSPLH
.	TRBJ2-3	TRBV30	AWSEGGDTQY
.	TRBJ2-3	TRBV19	ASSPGQLTDTQY
TRBD2	TRBJ2-5	TRBV18	ASSPRTSGSKETQY
.	TRBJ1-2	TRBV30	AWSGARAHGYT
TRBD1	TRBJ1-6	TRBV6-5	ASSSGDSNSPLH
TRBD1	TRBJ1-2	TRBV13	ASSRDRVYGYT
.	TRBJ2-1	TRBV13	ASSLWGGNEGQF
TRBD2	TRBJ2-1	TRBV7-8	ASSLGTSVYEQF
.	TRBJ2-7	TRBV9	ASSVEWGDEQY
TRBD1	TRBJ2-6	TRBV10-3	AISEFRMGRQGESGANVLT
.	TRBJ2-5	TRBV5-1	ASGRTYQETQY
.	TRBJ2-3	TRBV9	ASSVVGNSDTQY
.	TRBJ1-4	TRBV6-1	ASSLTGPGEKLF
.	TRBJ1-1	TRBV6-6	ASTHSGNTEAF
.	TRBJ2-6	TRBV29-1	SGVAHLVGANVLT
.	TRBJ2-5	TRBV12-5	ASGSTMETQY
TRBD2	TRBJ2-7	TRBV6-5	ASSRLAGGLYEQY
.	TRBJ2-6	TRBV6-5	ASKSEQSGANVLT
.	TRBJ2-7	TRBV21-1	ASSKVSGQGGYEQY
TRBD2	TRBJ2-1	TRBV4-1	ASSPGTRLEFDEQF
TRBD1	TRBJ2-1	TRBV7-9	ASRFGDRGQGQF
.	TRBJ1-4	TRBV5-5	ASSSGVRWAEEKLF
.	TRBJ2-6	TRBV28	ASSLGTASGANVLT
TRBD2	TRBJ2-7	TRBV15	ATSGGLAFYEQY
TRBD2	TRBJ2-7	TRBV5-1	ASSPASGSSYEQY
.	TRBJ1-2	TRBV30	AWSPGGGYT